Listed here is a single T cell receptor (beta chain). This entry is derived from a study of blood T cell repertoires in COVID-19. Study-wide context: Sources were T cells, B-cell-depleted T cells, or PBMCs; the material itself was cDNA or gDNA.

Under the authors' procedure: From reference gene primer amplification, estimates of nucleated cell counts were derived. Only in-frame clones appear in the TCRdb table, and some are missing; sequencing was by immunoSEQ multiplex PCR. The D gene and trimming were derived from the DNA, and the V and J assignments and clone size from that table. The data show some 290,000 clones, roughly nine tenths seen once. This CDR3 has 14 amino acids. CDR1 SGHNT and CDR2 YENEEA come from the germline V gene. Unmatched junction bases numbered 7, after V lost 5 bases and J lost 5 bases. In Seattle, patients joined the study during active infection and were tracked longitudinally.

Sequenced sample: peripheral blood. The origin of this receptor is a woman aged 25-40 years with COVID-19, enrolled during active disease. J is TRBJ2-3 and V is TRBV11-3; 7 bases line up with TRBD2. Here the CDR3 DNA reads TGTGCCAGCAGCCCGGGGACTATAGAAGATACGCAGTATTTT. Protein: CASSPGTIEDTQYF.